The TCR beta chain described here comes from a study of T-cell reconstitution after alpha-beta-depleted transplantation in children. The study's findings and limits: Elevated TCRbeta diversity at day 60 was traced, in some patients, to surviving recipient T cells and thymic progenitors. Newly made T cells mostly supplied T-cell counts and diversity one year after transplant. Roughly two months post-transplant, alpha-beta T cells reportedly originated from several hundred graft clones that had expanded.

V shed 1 base and J shed 1 base, with 12 bases lying between them. The CDR3 is 15 amino acids. Germline V gene lookup returns CDR1 SGHDT and CDR2 YYEEEE. There are many counts of this clonotype. Its antigen is undetermined. Preparation of the TCRbeta library used unique molecular identifiers. TCRdb re-called the PCR reads through MiXCR, storing one row per CDR3 protein. The sample lists 250,000 to 300,000 distinct CDR3 sequences; 11% were seen once. V usage is TRBV5-6 and J usage is TRBJ2-7; tentatively, D is TRBD1 (5 bases). The sequenced sample was peripheral blood, obtained 180 days after TCRalphabeta/CD19-depleted stem cell transplant. This clonotype was sampled from a male patient under 10 years old who had a stem cell transplant for chronic granulomatous disease, so the T cells may come from the graft donor. CDR3 amino acids: CASSLLDKQSYEQYF. The CDR3 DNA follows: TGTGCCAGCAGCTTGCTGGACAAACAGTCCTACGAGCAGTACTTC. Supplemented by reference TRBV5-6 and TRBJ2-7, the full variable domain reads DAGVTQSPTHLIKTRGQQVTLRCSPKSGHDTVSWYQQALGQGPQFIFQYYEEEERQRGNFPDRFSGHQFPNYSSELNVNALLLGDSALYLCASSLLDKQSYEQYFGPGTRLTVT.